The 19 T cell receptor beta chains given below trace back to one sample, sequenced in a study of CD8 T cells in Susac syndrome. Random hexamers were used to reverse transcribe 0.5 to 1 ug of RNA. TCRdb reanalysed the immunoSEQ multiplex PCR reads using MiXCR and keeps one entry per CDR3 protein. Among under 200,000 distinct CDR3 sequences listed, roughly 95% were seen once. Material for sequencing was CD4+ T cells from PBMCs. These TCRs come from a human donor in good health.

V gene TRBV29-1 combines with J gene TRBJ2-4, with D possibly matching TRBD2 (6 bases). The CDR3 covers 14 residues. Deletions cut 4 bases from V and 0 bases from J, with 10 bases between. In germline, CDR1 is SQVTM, CDR2 ANQGSEA. The CDR3 DNA sequence: TGCAGCGTTGGAGGACTACTAGCCAAAAACATTCAGTACTTC. Translated: CSVGGLLAKNIQYF. Drawing the rest from reference TRBV29-1 and TRBJ2-4, the complete variable domain is SAVISQKPSRDICQRGTSLTIQCQVDSQVTMMFWYRQQPGQSLTLIATANQGSEATYESGFVIDKFPISRPNLTFSTLTVSNMSPEDSSIYLCSVGGLLAKNIQYFGAGTRLSVL.

The chain has TRBV5-1 and TRBJ2-3, with D perhaps assigned TRBD1 or TRBD2 (5 bases each). CDR3 size: 13 residues. V was shortened by 4 bases and J by 5 bases, with 11 bases between the two germline ends. Per the germline V gene, CDR1 is SGHRS and CDR2 is YFSETQ. CDR3 residues: CASSRTGRDTQYF. The CDR3 DNA reads as TGCGCCAGCAGCCGGACGGGGCGAGATACGCAGTATTTT.

The chain recombines TRBV6-2 or TRBV6-3 with TRBJ2-7; D possibly matches TRBD1 or TRBD2 (5 bases each). The CDR3 spans 11 residues. Germline CDR1 and CDR2: MNHEY and SVGEGT. Trimming shortened V by 5 bases and J by 4 bases, and 6 bases separated the two germline ends. The CDR3 nucleotides are TGTGCCAGCAGTGAGGGGTACGAGCAGTACTTC. It specifies CASSEGYEQYF.

The chain couples TRBV30 to TRBJ1-5; D unclear. CDR1 is GTSNPN and CDR2 is SVGIG in the germline V gene (reference sequence). The CDR3 spans 12 residues. Trimming took off 5 bases at V and 2 bases at J, with 7 bases between the two ends. CDR3 sequence: CAWGMGNQPQHF. CDR3 DNA: TGTGCCTGGGGAATGGGCAATCAGCCCCAGCATTTT.

The rearrangement joins TRBV6-1 to TRBJ1-1, with D unclear. The CDR3 consists of 14 residues. Trimming stripped 1 base from V and 5 bases from J, with 11 bases between. Germline-derived CDR1 and CDR2 are MNHNS and SASEGT. The CDR3 region has the DNA TGTGCCAGCAGTGAAGAGCGAGCGGATACTGAAGCTTTCTTT. It is translated as CASSEERADTEAFF.

This chain uses TRBV20-1 with TRBJ2-1; no reliable D call. Germline V CDR1 and CDR2: DFQATT, SNEGSKA (reference sequence). V lost 3 bases, J lost 8 bases, and 11 bases lay in between. This CDR3 spans 12 amino acids. The CDR3 reads CSASSGWDEQFF. The CDR3 region has the DNA TGCAGTGCTAGTAGTGGATGGGATGAGCAGTTCTTC.

The CDR3 loop is CASSLDSDGYTF. CDR3 sequence (DNA): TGTGCCAGCAGCTTAGACAGCGATGGCTACACCTTC. This chain links TRBV11-2 with TRBJ1-2, with D unclear. Germline V gives CDR1 SGHAT, CDR2 FQNNGV. This CDR3 contains 12 residues. The germline V and J ends were trimmed by 0 bases and 6 bases, with 5 bases remaining between them.

Only one count was recorded for this clonotype. The CDR3 coding sequence is TGTGCCAGCAGCTGGGACAGGGCGTTAGGGAACATTCAGTACTTC. This gives the protein CASSWDRALGNIQYF. The chain joins TRBV5-4 to TRBJ2-4; 9 nucleotides agree with TRBD1. The CDR3 covers 15 residues. From germline, CDR1 is SGHNT and CDR2 YYREEE (reference sequence). The J segment lost 7 bases and the V segment lost 3 bases, leaving 8 bases of the junction unmatched.

The chain recombines TRBV20-1 with TRBJ2-1, with D unresolved. CDR1 is DFQATT and CDR2 is SNEGSKA in the germline V gene (reference sequence). Deletions cut 2 bases from V and 4 bases from J, with 15 bases between. CDR3 length: 15 amino acids. The CDR3 here is CSARRLGSSYNEQFF. The CDR3 DNA is TGCAGTGCTAGACGGCTAGGGTCCTCTTACAATGAGCAGTTCTTC.

The chain has TRBV20-1 and TRBJ2-1; tentative D call: TRBD1 (5 bases). CDR1 is DFQATT and CDR2 is SNEGSKA in the germline V gene (reference sequence). Trimming took off 3 bases at V and 5 bases at J, with 11 bases between the two ends. The CDR3 is 13 amino acids. The CDR3 DNA follows: TGCAGTGCTAGTTTAACAGGCCACAATGAGCAGTTCTTC. It specifies CSASLTGHNEQFF.

The V call is TRBV2, the J call TRBJ2-3; the D gene is possibly TRBD1 (5 bases). Germline CDR1 and CDR2: SNHLY and FYNNEI. This CDR3 is built from 11 residues. V shed 8 bases and J shed 5 bases, with 8 bases lying between them. For the CDR3, the DNA is TGTGCCAGCGGGGCAGAAGATACGCAGTATTTT. This sequence encodes CASGAEDTQYF.

This chain uses TRBV4-1 with TRBJ1-6; no clear D. This CDR3 has 15 amino acids. Germline lookup yields CDR1 MGHRA and CDR2 YSYEKL. V lost 1 base to trimming and J lost 7 bases, with 11 bases between them. The CDR3 spells CASSQGGLGNSPLHF. CDR3 sequence (DNA): TGCGCCAGCAGCCAAGGAGGGCTAGGGAATTCACCCCTCCACTTT.

V and J are TRBV28 and TRBJ2-7, with D perhaps matching TRBD1 (5 bases). With 6 bases removed from V and 1 base from J, the gap between germline ends came to 16 bases. The germline CDR1 and CDR2 sequences are MDHEN and SYDVKM. The CDR3 is made up of 15 amino acids. The CDR3 protein is CASSRHPPGSYEQYV. Here the CDR3 DNA reads TGTGCCAGCAGCCGCCACCCACCAGGGTCCTACGAGCAGTACGTC.

This clonotype is a singleton in its sample. V usage is TRBV20-1 and J usage is TRBJ2-1, with 9 bases fitting TRBD1. V shed 5 bases, J shed 7 bases, and the junction held 0 bases outside the gene matches. Looked up from germline, CDR1 is DFQATT and CDR2 is SNEGSKA (reference sequence). The CDR3 loop spans 11 amino acids. DNA of the CDR3: TGCAGTGCTGACAGGGGGAATGAGCAGTTCTTC. It specifies CSADRGNEQFF.

This rearrangement joins TRBV3-1 to TRBJ1-2; D gene unclear. CDR1 is LGHDT, CDR2 YNNKEL, per germline (reference sequence). The CDR3 extends over 14 amino acids. The V and J ends lost 2 bases and 2 bases respectively, with 9 bases between them. The CDR3 coding sequence is TGTGCCAGCAGCCAACGGGGAGCGAACTATGGCTACACCTTC. Translation: CASSQRGANYGYTF.

The J gene is TRBJ1-1, the V gene TRBV18, with 7 bases aligning to TRBD1. Germline V gene data show CDR1 as KGHSH and CDR2 as LQKENI. J gave up 8 bases and V 3 bases, and 6 bases lay outside the gene matches. The CDR3 loop spans 13 amino acids. The CDR3 sequence is CASSPDRAREAFF. The CDR3 region has the DNA TGTGCCAGCTCACCCGACAGGGCCCGCGAAGCTTTCTTT.

The chain combines TRBV15 with TRBJ1-1; D remains ambiguous. Germline loops: CDR1 LNHNV, CDR2 YYDKDF (reference sequence). Trimming left V 6 bases short and J 4 bases short, with 12 bases between. The CDR3 is made up of 13 amino acids. The CDR3 coding sequence is TGTGCCACCAGTTTCGGGGAGGGCACTGAAGCTTTCTTT. This encodes CATSFGEGTEAFF.

The chain couples TRBV10-3 to TRBJ2-7; 13 bases fit TRBD2. Trimming at V came to 2 bases and at J to 2 bases, leaving 15 bases not matched to a gene. The CDR3 sequence is 20 residues long. Germline V gene lookup returns CDR1 ENHRY and CDR2 SYGVKD. As DNA, the CDR3 is TGTGCCATCAGTGAGGCTCTAGTCGGGGGACTAGCGGGGATTACCTACGAGCAGTACTTC. Its translation is CAISEALVGGLAGITYEQYF.

V and J are TRBV20-1 and TRBJ2-3; D unresolved. Per germline, CDR1 DFQATT and CDR2 SNEGSKA (reference sequence). The CDR3 length is 11 residues. The ends were cut back, 5 bases at V and 11 bases at J, with 14 bases in the middle. CDR3 coding DNA: TGCAGTGCTCCTGACTCACTTCAGCAGTATTTT. Encoded protein: CSAPDSLQQYF.